The 3 T cell receptor beta chains reported below all come from one sample, sequenced in a study of blood T cell repertoires in COVID-19. Only in-frame clones appear in the TCRdb table, and some are missing; sequencing was by immunoSEQ multiplex PCR. The repertoire holds a few hundred thousand clones, with approximately 89% as singletons. The source material was peripheral blood. The receptors were gathered from a young woman with COVID-19, enrolled during active disease.

This clone was recorded once. The V and J genes are TRBV7-9 and TRBJ2-1, with D possibly being TRBD2 (6 bases). V was cut by 0 bases and J by 4 bases, with 10 bases left in between. Germline V CDR1 and CDR2: SEHNR, FQNEAQ (reference sequence). The CDR3 covers 15 residues. CDR3 loop: CASSLAGGLYNEQFF. The DNA of the CDR3 is TGTGCCAGCAGCTTAGCGGGAGGCCTTTACAATGAGCAGTTCTTC.

V and J are TRBV6-2 or TRBV6-3 and TRBJ1-5; possible D gene TRBD1, 5 bases. The CDR3 loop spans 13 amino acids. From germline, CDR1 is MNHEY and CDR2 SVGEGT. The V gene lost 9 bases and the J gene lost 6 bases, with 15 bases spanning the gap. CDR3 DNA sequence: TGTGCCAGTAGCGGACAATCAGGTCAGCCCCAGCATTTT. It codes for CASSGQSGQPQHF.

The rearrangement links TRBV3-1 (or the pseudogene TRBV3-2) to TRBJ1-4, with D unclear. Trimming pared 3 bases from V and 10 bases from J, leaving 15 bases between. The CDR3 is made up of 14 amino acids. Germline V gene data show CDR1 as LGHDT and CDR2 as YNNKEL (reference sequence). CDR3 residues: CASSQTLEGVKLFF. DNA of the CDR3: TGTGCCAGCAGCCAGACCCTTGAGGGAGTAAAACTGTTTTTT.